The source of this T cell receptor (beta chain) is a study of T-cell memory formation after mild COVID-19. In this sample, this clonotype turned up a few times. Germline CDR1 and CDR2: SQVTM and ANQGSEA. The CDR3 is 12 amino acids. V lost 6 bases and J 2 bases, leaving 10 bases between the germline ends. A single record per CDR3 protein comes from TCRdb applying MiXCR to the 5' RACE reads. The profile shows 35,000 to 45,000 distinct CDR3 sequences, 7.3% of them singletons. This rearrangement joins TRBV29-1 to TRBJ1-2, with D hard to call. The sample taken for sequencing was PBMCs or a T cell subset sorted from them (not recorded which). The origin of this receptor is a young man who had mild COVID-19 (a few samples of this study predate the infection). Cell type and time point are not known. The CDR3 region is CSVMGRNYGYTF. CDR3 coding DNA: TGCAGCGTCATGGGGAGGAACTATGGCTACACCTTC.